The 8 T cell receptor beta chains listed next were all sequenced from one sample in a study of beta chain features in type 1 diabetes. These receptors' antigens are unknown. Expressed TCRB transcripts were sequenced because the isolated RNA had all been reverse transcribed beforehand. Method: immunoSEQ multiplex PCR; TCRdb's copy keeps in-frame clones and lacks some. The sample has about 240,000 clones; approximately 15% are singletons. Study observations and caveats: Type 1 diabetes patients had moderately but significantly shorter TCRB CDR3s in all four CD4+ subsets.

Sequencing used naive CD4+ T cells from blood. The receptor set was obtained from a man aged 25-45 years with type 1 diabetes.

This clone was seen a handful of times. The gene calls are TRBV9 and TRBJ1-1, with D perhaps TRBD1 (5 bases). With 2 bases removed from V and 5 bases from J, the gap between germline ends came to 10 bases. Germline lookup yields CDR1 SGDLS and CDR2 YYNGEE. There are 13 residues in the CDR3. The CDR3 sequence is CASSVPGKTEAFF. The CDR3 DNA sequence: TGTGCCAGCAGCGTGCCAGGGAAGACTGAAGCTTTCTTT.

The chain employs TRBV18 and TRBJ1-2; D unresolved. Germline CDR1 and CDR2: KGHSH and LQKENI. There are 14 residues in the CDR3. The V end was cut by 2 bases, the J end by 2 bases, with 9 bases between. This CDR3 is CASSPYGQNYGYTF. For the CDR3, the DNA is TGTGCCAGCTCACCATATGGGCAGAACTATGGCTACACCTTC.

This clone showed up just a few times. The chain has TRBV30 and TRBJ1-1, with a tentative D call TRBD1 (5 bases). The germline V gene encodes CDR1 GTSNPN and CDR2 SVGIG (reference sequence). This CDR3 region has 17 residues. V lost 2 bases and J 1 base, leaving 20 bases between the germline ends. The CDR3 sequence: CAWSLLLGQGPNTEAFF. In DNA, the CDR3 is TGTGCCTGGAGTCTTCTTTTAGGGCAGGGCCCGAACACTGAAGCTTTCTTT.

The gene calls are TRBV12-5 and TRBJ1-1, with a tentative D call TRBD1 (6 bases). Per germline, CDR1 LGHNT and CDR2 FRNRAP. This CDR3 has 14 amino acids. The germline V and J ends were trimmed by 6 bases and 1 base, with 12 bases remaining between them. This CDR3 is CASGRNRENTEAFF. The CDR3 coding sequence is TGTGCTAGTGGCCGGAACAGGGAGAACACTGAAGCTTTCTTT.

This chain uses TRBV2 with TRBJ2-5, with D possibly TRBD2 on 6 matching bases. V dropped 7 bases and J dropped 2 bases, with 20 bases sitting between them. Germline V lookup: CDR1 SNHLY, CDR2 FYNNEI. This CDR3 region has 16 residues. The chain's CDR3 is CASTLTGDGGQETQYF. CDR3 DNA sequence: TGTGCCAGCACCTTGACGGGGGACGGTGGGCAAGAGACCCAGTACTTC.

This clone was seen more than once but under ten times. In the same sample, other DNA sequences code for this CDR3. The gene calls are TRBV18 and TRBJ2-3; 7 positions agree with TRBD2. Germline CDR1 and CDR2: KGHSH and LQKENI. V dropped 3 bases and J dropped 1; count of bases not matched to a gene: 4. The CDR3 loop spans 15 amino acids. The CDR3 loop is CASSPGGRGTDTQYF. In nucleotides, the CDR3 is TGTGCCAGCTCACCGGGCGGGAGAGGCACAGATACGCAGTATTTT.

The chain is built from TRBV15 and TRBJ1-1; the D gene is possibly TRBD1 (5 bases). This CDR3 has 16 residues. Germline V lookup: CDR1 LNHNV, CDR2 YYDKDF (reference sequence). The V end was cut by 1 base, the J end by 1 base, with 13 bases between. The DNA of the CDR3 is TGTGCCACCAGCAGAGCCCTGACAGACCCGAACACTGAAGCTTTCTTT. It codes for CATSRALTDPNTEAFF.

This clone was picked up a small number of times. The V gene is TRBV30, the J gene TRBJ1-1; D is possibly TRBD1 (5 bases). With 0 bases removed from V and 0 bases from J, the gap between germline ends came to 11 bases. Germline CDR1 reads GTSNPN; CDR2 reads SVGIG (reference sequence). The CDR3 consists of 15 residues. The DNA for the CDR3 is TGTGCCTGGAGTGTACGGGGGGGGGTGAACACTGAAGCTTTCTTT. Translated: CAWSVRGGVNTEAFF.